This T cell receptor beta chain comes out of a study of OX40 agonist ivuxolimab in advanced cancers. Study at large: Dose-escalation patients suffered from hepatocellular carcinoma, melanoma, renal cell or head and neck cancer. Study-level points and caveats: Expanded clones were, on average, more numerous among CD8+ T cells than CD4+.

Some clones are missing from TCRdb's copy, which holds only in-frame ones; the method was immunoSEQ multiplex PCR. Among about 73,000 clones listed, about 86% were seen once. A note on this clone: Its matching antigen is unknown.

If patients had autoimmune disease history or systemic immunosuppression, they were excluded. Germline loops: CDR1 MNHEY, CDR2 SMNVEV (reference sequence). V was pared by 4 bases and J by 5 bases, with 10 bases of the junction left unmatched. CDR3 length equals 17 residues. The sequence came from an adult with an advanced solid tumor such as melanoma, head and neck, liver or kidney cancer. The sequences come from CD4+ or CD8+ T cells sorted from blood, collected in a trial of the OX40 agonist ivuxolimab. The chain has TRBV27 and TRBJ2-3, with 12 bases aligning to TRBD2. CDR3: CASSYTLTSGSRDTQYF. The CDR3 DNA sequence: TGTGCCAGCAGTTATACCTTGACTAGCGGGAGTAGAGATACGCAGTATTTT.